The present entry profiles one T cell receptor (beta chain) with its context. Its binding antigen is unknown. Base qualities are missing; no much larger clone stands one base away. The source of the sample is a study of cytomegalovirus exposure and HLA in healthy donors (dated by TCRdb to 2016 to 2017). Concerning the study at large: An earlier analysis of about 530 of the donors reported 250 to 300 Gb of sequence data and 100 million to 120 million unique TCR beta sequences obtained from about 179 million T cells. Typing coverage differed by locus: A, B, C, DRB1 and DQB1 were typed in about 620-630 donors, DQA1 in 500 to 550, DPA1 in around 600, and DPB1 in 472. The aim of the study was to test whether cataloging public T cell receptors could identify signatures of past pathogen exposure. An earlier analysis of approximately 630 of the donors applied high-throughput TCR beta sequencing to assess whether each TCR beta V gene segment acted as functional or pseudogenic. The genetic ancestry cluster associated with self-reported Caucasian donors included 81% of the 398 genotyped donors. A later genetic analysis took genome-wide SNP genotypes for about 60% of the roughly 670 donors and used that subset as a discovery cohort. An early release covering roughly 640 HLA-typed donors comprised approximately 300 gigabases of sequencing data and roughly 85 million unique TCR sequences. Along with the roughly 670-subject first cohort, a separate validation cohort of approximately 110 different subjects was used. The study used immunosequencing to profile the T cell repertoires of 670 or so subjects and linked those repertoires to cytomegalovirus serostatus. About five DR-DQ haplotypes were handled as single units for association and clustering, since linkage in the cohort was strong. The study combined high-throughput TCR immunosequencing, statistical association of individual TCRs with disease status, and machine learning to predict cytomegalovirus infection status. All discovery cohort repertoires had been generated on a single sequencing platform. Rather than drawing on any new phenotypic data, the later analysis identified candidate immune exposures from TCR beta sequences and the way those sequences occurred across donors. Alongside the repertoire data, information on donor age, sex, ethnicity and CMV serostatus was compiled. Both class I and class II loci were covered by HLA typing, at four-digit resolution. Across some 400 genotyped donors of the cohort, an average of about 220,000 unique TCR beta nucleotide sequences per donor were sequenced, and 15% to 20% of those sequences were non-productive. A later analysis re-examined previously published TCR beta repertoires from about 700 donors and added high-resolution HLA genotyping to investigate patterns of TCR occurrence. What the study reported, not specific to this receptor: A cluster of highly shared sequence variants was judged likely to be a technical artifact of the sequencing pipeline. Because HLA typing was unavailable for some donors at each locus, only the typed subset was used in association tests. Assigning TCR associations to individual alleles was difficult when HLA alleles, especially DR and DQ, strongly co-occurred. In an earlier analysis of approximately 590 of the donors, most TCR beta V segments were observed in productive rearrangements about 90% or about 30% of the time, broadly matching IMGT annotations. Because counts were too low, fewer than 20 rarely observed V segments, including chromosome 9 orphons, were excluded from the earlier analysis of around 590 of the donors. Most TCR sequences were observed very rarely across donors, whereas some public TCRs were present in many individuals. Correlated functional status among segregating V segments might reflect linkage disequilibrium, but an unknown experimental factor could not be ruled out. In a later analysis, HLA-associated TCR beta chains were found to be more clonally expanded and to have lower generation probabilities than equally common non-associated chains. CMV serostatus was the only immune exposure information available for the cohort. Most CMV-associated TCR beta chains appeared to be HLA-restricted in a later analysis, and the HLA associations seemed to be driven largely by CMV exposure. In a later analysis, around 15,000 TCR beta sequences were associated with specific HLA alleles at a false discovery rate of 0.05. According to a later analysis, parvovirus B19, influenza, CMV and Epstein-Barr virus appeared linked to several top co-occurrence clusters. In the study, 150 to 200 TCR beta chains were listed as associated with cytomegalovirus. Because the 87-base-pair reads could not distinguish some IMGT-functional V segments, including TRBV6-2 and TRBV6-3, those segments were excluded. Sequencing depth was assumed to be roughly uniform across donors in the presence/absence analyses, though that assumption may not hold. In both the original and validation cohorts, the classifier was reported to diagnose cytomegalovirus status with high specificity and sensitivity. A further reported finding was that TCR beta sequences accurately predicted the HLA-A and HLA-B alleles for most subjects in the first cohort. According to a later analysis, TCR association rates differed among HLA loci, with DRB1 alleles showing the most associated TCRs and HLA-C alleles showing the fewest. An association between a missense DCLRE1C variant and V-gene and J-gene trimming of TCR beta chains was found in a later genetic analysis and replicated in an independent cohort. The cohort was sequenced for TCR beta chains only, and without alpha or paired-chain data the features that could be detected were limited. In a later genetic analysis, fewer N-insertions in productive TCRs were reported among donors in an Asian-associated ancestry cluster than the roughly 670-donor mean. A few of the identified cytomegalovirus-associated TCR beta chains were confirmed in vitro to be specific for cytomegalovirus antigens. It was suggested by the authors that the approach could potentially be generalized to other disease states and immunological phenotypes.

The cohort comprised hundreds of healthy bone marrow donors. All cohort members were sampled while nominally healthy, although unrecorded immune exposures were likely present. The donor was CMV seropositive and belonged to the group of 270 or so seropositive cohort members. Each donor provided a peripheral blood sample, and peripheral blood mononuclear cells were used for TCR beta sequencing. The Qiagen DNeasy Blood Extraction Kit was used to extract genomic DNA from the blood cell samples. Libraries were prepared through the immunoSEQ multiplex PCR assay. For the multiplex PCR, a mixture combining 60 forward primers for TCR Vbeta segments and 13 reverse primers for TCR Jbeta segments was used. Amplification of the CDR3 region of rearranged TCR beta genes was performed with a multiplex PCR assay on genomic DNA. The amplified TCR beta libraries were sequenced on the Illumina HiSeq System as 87-base-pair reads. The authors' pipeline ran thus. A later analysis tallied around 82 million unique TCR beta chains across the 666 repertoires, and about 10 million of those chains were shared by two or more donors. Raw reads were error-corrected and collapsed into unique sequences with a nearest-neighbor algorithm that merged closely related sequences to remove PCR and sequencing errors. To assign V, D and J gene segments, CDR3 sequences were aligned to IMGT reference sequences. For a sequence to be retained, a match of at least six nucleotides to both a V gene segment and a J gene segment was required. Rearrangements were called productive when the CDR3 lacked stop codons and stayed in frame with V and J; all others were non-productive. Following IMGT convention, CDR3 was defined as the stretch from the second conserved V-encoded cysteine to the conserved J-encoded phenylalanine. The earlier analysis of 500 to 750 of the donors excluded any sequence lacking an unambiguous match to a single V gene segment. An earlier analysis of a few hundred of the donors classified V segments as functional when productive rearrangements were above 56.7% and as segregating when the standard deviation between donors was above 5%. A statistical classification framework was built to diagnose cytomegalovirus status from the catalog of TCR beta chain sequences. In a later analysis, TCR nucleotide sequences were compared against IMGT/GENE-DB human TR gene sequences so that V and J genes could be assigned. Using the TCRdist pipeline, a later analysis assigned CDR3 sequences along with most-parsimonious VDJ recombination scenarios. A later analysis defined each TCR beta chain by its CDR3 amino acid sequence plus V-gene family, and excluded reads lacking a unique V-gene family. As a way to deal with suspected cross-contamination and a sequencing artifact, a later analysis dropped 640 or so nucleotide sequences that were highly shared and had low generation probability. For each public chain, a later analysis derived a clonal expansion index from normalized ranks of inferred template counts within each repertoire. A later analysis computed generation probabilities with a VDJ recombination model fitted to out-of-frame rearrangements, and checked the results against IGoR. A later analysis scored TCR-TCR, TCR-HLA and TCR-CMV co-occurrence with hypergeometric tests, applying a repertoire-size bias correction to TCR pairs. To estimate false discovery rates, a later analysis permuted the HLA or CMV assignments 20 times. A later analysis grouped co-occurring TCRs with DBSCAN, adding TCRdist sequence similarity when clustering within HLA-allele-positive subsets. For co-occurrence clustering, repertoires with fewer than 30,000 or more than 120,000 public chains were excluded, along with five repertoires with anomalous nucleotide sharing. TCRdb's version of the immuneACCESS table is confined to in-frame rearrangements and falls short of the full clone set. An unresolved V gene accounts for under half of the shortfall where checked; the remainder is of unknown origin. V and J calls and clone size follow that table, whereas D and trimming were derived from the DNA. The sample yields 150,000 to 200,000 clones; 75% to 90% were counted once. The top ten clonotypes cover roughly 6.3% of the sample.

The CDR3 runs 15 residues from the cysteine to the phenylalanine. Only the CDR3 DNA is retained, 45 bases long and in frame from the first base. CDR1 and CDR2, per the germline V gene, are MNHEY and SVGAGI. The germline V and J ends show losses of 10 bases and 5 bases respectively, and no gene match explains 14 bases of the junction. The clonotype originates from a male donor in good health and CMV-seropositive. Sequenced input: PBMCs. The rearranged chain carries TRBV6-5 and TRBJ2-7, and TRBD2 aligns with 10 junction nucleotides. CDR3 reads: CATVRGAGGPDEQYF. The bases read TGTGCCACAGTTAGGGGAGCGGGAGGGCCCGACGAGCAGTACTTC.